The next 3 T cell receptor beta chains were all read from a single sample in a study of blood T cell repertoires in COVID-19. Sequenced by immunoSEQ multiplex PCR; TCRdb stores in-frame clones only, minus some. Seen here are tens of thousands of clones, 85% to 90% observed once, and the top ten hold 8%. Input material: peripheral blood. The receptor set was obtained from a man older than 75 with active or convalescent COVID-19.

The CDR3 DNA sequence: TGTGCCAGCTCAGGGGGGGAGACCCAGTACTTC. Its translation: CASSGGETQYF. V is TRBV6-5 and J is TRBJ2-5; TRBD1 might be the D (7 bases). The V gene lost 8 bases and the J gene lost 5 bases, with 9 bases spanning the gap. The CDR3 has 11 residues. Per the germline V gene, CDR1 is MNHEY and CDR2 is SVGAGI.

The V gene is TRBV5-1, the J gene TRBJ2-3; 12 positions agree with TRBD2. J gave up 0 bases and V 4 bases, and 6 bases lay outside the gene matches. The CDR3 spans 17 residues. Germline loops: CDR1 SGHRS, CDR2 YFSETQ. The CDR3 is CASSPRTSGASTDTQYF. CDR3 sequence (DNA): TGCGCCAGCAGCCCAAGGACTAGCGGGGCGAGCACAGATACGCAGTATTTT.

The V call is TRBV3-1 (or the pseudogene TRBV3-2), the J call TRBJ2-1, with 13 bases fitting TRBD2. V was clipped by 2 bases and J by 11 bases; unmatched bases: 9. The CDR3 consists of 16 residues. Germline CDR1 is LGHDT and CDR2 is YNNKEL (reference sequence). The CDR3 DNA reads TGTGCCAGCAGCCAACCCGGGACTAGCGGGATCCTCCAGCAGTTCTTC. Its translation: CASSQPGTSGILQQFF.